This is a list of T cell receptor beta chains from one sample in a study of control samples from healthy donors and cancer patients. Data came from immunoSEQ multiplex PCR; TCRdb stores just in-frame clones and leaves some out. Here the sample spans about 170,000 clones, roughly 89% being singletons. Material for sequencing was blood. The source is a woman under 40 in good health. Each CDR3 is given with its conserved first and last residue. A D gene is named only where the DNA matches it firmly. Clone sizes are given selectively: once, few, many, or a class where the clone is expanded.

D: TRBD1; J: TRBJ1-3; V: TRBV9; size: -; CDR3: CASSNPRTGGNTIYF; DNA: TGTGCCAGCAGCAACCCACGGACAGGGGGAAACACCATATATTTT
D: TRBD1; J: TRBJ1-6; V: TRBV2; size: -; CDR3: CASRDRGLWNSPLHF; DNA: TGTGCCAGCCGGGACAGGGGGCTGTGGAATTCACCCCTCCACTTT
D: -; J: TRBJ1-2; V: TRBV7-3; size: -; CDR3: CASSLTGQNGYTF; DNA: TGTGCCAGCAGCTTAACCGGACAGAATGGCTACACCTTC
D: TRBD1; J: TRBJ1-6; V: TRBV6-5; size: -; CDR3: CASSYTDRGISPLHF; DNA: TGTGCCAGCAGTTACACGGACAGGGGGATTTCACCCCTCCACTTT
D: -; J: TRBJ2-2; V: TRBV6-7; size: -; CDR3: CASSYCRRNTGELFF; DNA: TGTGCCAGCAGTTACTGCCGACGGAACACCGGGGAGCTGTTTTTT
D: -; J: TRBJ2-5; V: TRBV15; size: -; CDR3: CATSGWNNETQYF; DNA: TGTGCCACCAGCGGGTGGAATAACGAGACCCAGTACTTC
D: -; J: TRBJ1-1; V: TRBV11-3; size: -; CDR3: CASSLTMNTEAFF; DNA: TGTGCCAGCAGCTTAACAATGAACACTGAAGCTTTCTTT
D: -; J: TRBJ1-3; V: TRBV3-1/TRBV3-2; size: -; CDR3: CASSQAGPGNTIYF; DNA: TGTGCCAGCAGCCAAGCGGGGCCCGGAAACACCATATATTTT
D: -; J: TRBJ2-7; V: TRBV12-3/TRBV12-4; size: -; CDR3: CASSLAGEQYF; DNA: TGTGCCAGCAGTTTAGCGGGGGAGCAGTACTTC
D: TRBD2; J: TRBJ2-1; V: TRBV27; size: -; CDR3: CASSKPGLADNEQFF; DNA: TGTGCCAGCAGTAAGCCGGGACTAGCGGACAATGAGCAGTTCTTC
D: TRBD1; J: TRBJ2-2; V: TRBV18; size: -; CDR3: CASSPDRVGELFF; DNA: TGTGCCAGCTCACCGGACAGGGTCGGGGAGCTGTTTTTT
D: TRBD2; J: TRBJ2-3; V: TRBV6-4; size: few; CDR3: CASSEVSGGTDTQYF; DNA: TGTGCCAGCAGTGAAGTTAGCGGGGGGACAGATACGCAGTATTTT
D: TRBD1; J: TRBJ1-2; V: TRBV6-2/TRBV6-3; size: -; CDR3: CASSYRTDRGNGYTF; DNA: TGTGCCAGCAGTTACCGGACCGACAGGGGAAATGGCTACACCTTC
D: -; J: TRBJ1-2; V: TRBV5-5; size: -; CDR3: CASSLVTPGQGYTF; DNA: TGTGCCAGCAGCTTGGTCACTCCAGGGCAAGGCTACACCTTC
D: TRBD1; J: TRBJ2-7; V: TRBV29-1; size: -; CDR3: CSVETGTGEQYF; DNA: TGCAGCGTTGAAACCGGGACAGGGGAGCAGTACTTC
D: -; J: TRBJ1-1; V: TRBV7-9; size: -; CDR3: CASSPRLITEAFF; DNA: TGTGCCAGCAGCCCACGACTGATAACTGAAGCTTTCTTT
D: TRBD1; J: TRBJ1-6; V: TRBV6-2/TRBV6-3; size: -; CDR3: CASSFRDSYNSPLHF; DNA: TGTGCCAGCAGTTTCCGGGACAGCTATAATTCACCCCTCCACTTT
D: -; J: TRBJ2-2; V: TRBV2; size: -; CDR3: CASSATRLNTGELFF; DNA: TGTGCCAGCAGTGCGACGCGGCTGAACACCGGGGAGCTGTTTTTT
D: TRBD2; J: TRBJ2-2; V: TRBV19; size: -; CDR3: CASSTSGITGELFF; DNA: TGTGCCAGTAGTACTAGCGGGATTACCGGGGAGCTGTTTTTT
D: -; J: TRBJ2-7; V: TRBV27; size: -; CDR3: CASRQQGGEQYF; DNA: TGTGCCAGCAGGCAACAGGGAGGGGAGCAGTACTTC
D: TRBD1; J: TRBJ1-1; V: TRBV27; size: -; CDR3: CASRQGQGIMNTEAFF; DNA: TGTGCCAGCAGACAGGGACAGGGGATAATGAACACTGAAGCTTTCTTT